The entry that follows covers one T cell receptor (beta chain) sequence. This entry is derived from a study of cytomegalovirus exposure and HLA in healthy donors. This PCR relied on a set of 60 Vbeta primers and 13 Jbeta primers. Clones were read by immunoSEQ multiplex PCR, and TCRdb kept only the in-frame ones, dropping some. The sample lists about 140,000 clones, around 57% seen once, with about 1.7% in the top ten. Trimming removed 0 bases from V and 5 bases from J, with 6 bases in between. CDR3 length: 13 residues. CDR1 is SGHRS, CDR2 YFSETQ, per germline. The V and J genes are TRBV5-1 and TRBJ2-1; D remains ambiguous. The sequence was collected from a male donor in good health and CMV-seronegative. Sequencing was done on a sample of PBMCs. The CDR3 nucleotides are TGCGCCAGCAGCTTGGGATTAGACAATGAGCAGTTCTTC. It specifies CASSLGLDNEQFF. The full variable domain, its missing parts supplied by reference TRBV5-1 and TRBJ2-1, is KAGVTQTPRYLIKTRGQQVTLSCSPISGHRSVSWYQQTPGQGLQFLFEYFSETQRNKGNFPGRFSGRQFSNSRSEMNVSTLELGDSALYLCASSLGLDNEQFFGPGTRLTVL.